This TCR beta chain was captured by sequencing in a study of Ad26.COV2.S vaccination and SARS-CoV-2 variants (dated by TCRdb to 2020 to 2023). Context from the whole study: TCRbeta repertoire sequencing was used to assess the specificity and breadth of SARS-CoV-2-reactive T cell receptors after Ad26.COV2.S vaccination. A total of roughly 32 samples were included in the TCR-sequenced set, comprising approximately 20 Ad26.COV2.S vaccine recipients, 5 placebo recipients and 8 SARS-CoV-2 convalescent individuals. The full study reports these points: Vaccine and placebo recipients had comparable non-spike TCR breadth, which fits with the vaccine containing only spike. After vaccination, spike-specific CD8+ and CD4+ T cell responses were reported to show substantial breadth. Higher spike-specific TCR breadth was observed in Ad26.COV2.S recipients than in placebo recipients (P = 0.0014). It was noted by the authors that total T cell responses may have been underestimated by the TCR breadth and depth analyses.

This sample's time point label indicates: individuals recovered from natural SARS-CoV-2 infection. The CDR3, from cysteine to phenylalanine, totals 15 residues. The only DNA kept is the CDR3, 45 bases in frame from the first base. A remark on this clone: No antigen is known for it. No base qualities exist here, and no much larger clone lies one base off it.

TCRbeta CDR3 regions were sequenced with the immunoSEQ Assay. After extraction, genomic DNA underwent amplification by bias-controlled multiplex PCR, followed by high-throughput sequencing. In the paper's pipeline: To quantify the absolute abundance of every unique TCRbeta CDR3 region, sequences were collapsed and filtered. Usable DNA was measured by amplifying reference genes present in all nucleated cells, and TCRbeta template counts were normalized to that usable DNA to estimate T cell fraction. Repertoire TCRs were annotated as SARS-CoV-2-specific by exact matching of V gene, CDR3 amino acid sequence and J gene to a known reactive TCR set. The reference SARS-CoV-2 TCR set came from MIRA and was filtered for enrichment in COVID-19-positive ImmuneCODE repertoires, removing public or cross-reactive TCRs. Using the MIRA antigens, annotated TCRs were further analysed by specific ORF or by position within an ORF. Depth was the summed frequency of annotated unique rearrangements, while breadth was defined as annotated unique rearrangements over total unique productive rearrangements. Group comparisons of TCR breadth used two-sided Wilcoxon rank-sum tests. TCRdb mirrors the immuneACCESS table, restricted to in-frame sequences. Some clones are absent from its copies; in checked studies, under half trace to an unresolved V gene, and the reason for the others is unknown. V and J calls and clone size are as listed in that table; D and trimming were resolved from the DNA. This sample comprises roughly 92,000 clones, around 82% of them detected only once. The ten largest clones add up to approximately 15% of the sample.

The receptor chain draws on TRBV21-1 and TRBJ2-3; TRBD1, the table's D call, lacks a check against the DNA. TRBV21-1 is listed as a pseudogene. The sequence was collected from a human donor who had recovered from COVID-19. The sample here was peripheral blood, taken after recovery from COVID-19. The CDR3 corresponds to CASSNRTGRTDTQYF. The nucleotide sequence is given as TGTGCCAGCAGCAACAGGACAGGGAGGACAGATACGCAGTATTTT.